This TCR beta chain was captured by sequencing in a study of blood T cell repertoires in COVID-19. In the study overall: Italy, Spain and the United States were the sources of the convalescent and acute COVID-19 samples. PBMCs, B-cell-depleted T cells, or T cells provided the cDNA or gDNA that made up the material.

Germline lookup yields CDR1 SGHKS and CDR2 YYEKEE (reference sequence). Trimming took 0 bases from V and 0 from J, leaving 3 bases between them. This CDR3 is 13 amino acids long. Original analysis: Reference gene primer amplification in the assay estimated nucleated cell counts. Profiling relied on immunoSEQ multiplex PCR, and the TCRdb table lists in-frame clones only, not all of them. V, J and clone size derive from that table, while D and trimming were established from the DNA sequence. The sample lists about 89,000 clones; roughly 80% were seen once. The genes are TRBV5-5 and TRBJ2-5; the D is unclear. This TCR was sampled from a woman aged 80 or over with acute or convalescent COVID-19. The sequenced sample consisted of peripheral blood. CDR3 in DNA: TGTGCCAGCAGCTTGGCTTACCAAGAGACCCAGTACTTC. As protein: CASSLAYQETQYF.